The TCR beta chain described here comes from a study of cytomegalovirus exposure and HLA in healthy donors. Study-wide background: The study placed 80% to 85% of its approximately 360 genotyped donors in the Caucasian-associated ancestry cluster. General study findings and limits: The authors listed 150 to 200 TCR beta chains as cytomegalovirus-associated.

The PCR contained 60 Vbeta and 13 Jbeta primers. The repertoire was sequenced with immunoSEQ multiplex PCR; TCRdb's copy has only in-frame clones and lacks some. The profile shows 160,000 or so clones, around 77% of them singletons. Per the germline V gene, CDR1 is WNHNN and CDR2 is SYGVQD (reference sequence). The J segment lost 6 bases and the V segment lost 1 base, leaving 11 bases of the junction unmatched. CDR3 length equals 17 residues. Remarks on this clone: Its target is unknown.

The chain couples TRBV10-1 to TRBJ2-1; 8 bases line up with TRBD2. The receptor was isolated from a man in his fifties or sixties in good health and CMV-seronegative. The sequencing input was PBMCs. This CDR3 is CASSEFSAGGRINEQFF. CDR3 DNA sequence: TGCGCCAGCAGTGAGTTTTCGGCGGGGGGCCGGATCAATGAGCAGTTCTTC.